This T cell receptor (beta chain) was sequenced for a study of CXCR3-negative and CXCR3-positive naive CD8 T cells. The germline V gene encodes CDR1 LNHDA and CDR2 SQIVND (reference sequence). The CDR3 runs to 12 residues. Turning to this clonotype: The antigen is not known.

Findings and caveats of the study: More hydrophobic TRB CDR3s were found in CXCR3-positive naive cells than in CXCR3-negative naive cells.

Researchers prepared the TRB cDNA libraries using 5' RACE with UMI labels. Reanalyzing the 5' RACE reads, TCRdb keeps one entry per CDR3 protein, without DNA. This sample contains approximately 130,000 distinct CDR3 sequences. CD45RO-CCR7+CD27+CD95- expression identified naive CD8+ T cells. The sequence was obtained from a human donor in good health. Some clones in this sample may be carry-over from other donors' samples. The sequenced sample consisted of naive CXCR3+ CD8+ T cells from blood. Subset meaning: CD45RO-CCR7+CD27+CD95- naive CD8+ T cells expressing CXCR3 (TNR3+). V and J are TRBV19 and TRBJ1-1. The chain's CDR3 is CASSDRGTEAFF.